What follows are 16 T cell receptor beta chains derived from one specimen sequenced in a study of cytomegalovirus exposure and HLA in healthy donors. 60 Vbeta and 13 Jbeta primers were used in PCR. Clones were read by immunoSEQ multiplex PCR, and TCRdb kept only the in-frame ones, dropping some. There are 160,000 or so clones in the sample; about three quarters occur only once, and approximately 3.1% lies in the top ten. The sample comprised PBMCs. The receptors derive from a woman in her thirties or forties in good health and CMV-seronegative.

The CDR3 DNA reads TGTGCCAGTAACTTTTTGACAGGGGGCACCGGGGAGCTGTTTTTT. It encodes CASNFLTGGTGELFF. The V call is TRBV19, the J call TRBJ2-2, with 9 bases that match TRBD1. Germline V gene data show CDR1 as LNHDA and CDR2 as SQIVND (reference sequence). J lost 4 bases, V lost 7 bases, and 7 bases had no gene match. The CDR3 totals 15 residues.

This CDR3 reads CASSPIGLYEQYF. DNA for the CDR3: TGTGCCAGCAGCCCAATCGGACTCTACGAGCAGTACTTC. The chain carries TRBV7-8 and TRBJ2-7; D is perhaps TRBD2 (5 bases). Trimming removed 5 bases from V and 3 bases from J, with 11 bases in between. This CDR3 spans 13 amino acids. Germline V lookup: CDR1 SGHVS, CDR2 FQNEAQ.

The V gene is TRBV5-1, the J gene TRBJ2-3, with D perhaps TRBD2 (7 bases). The germline V gene has CDR1 SGHRS and CDR2 YFSETQ. V was cut by 2 bases and J by 2 bases, with 15 bases left in between. The CDR3 spans 16 residues. This chain's CDR3 is CASSFIAGAITDTQYF. In DNA, the CDR3 is TGCGCCAGCAGCTTCATTGCGGGGGCCATCACAGATACGCAGTATTTT.

The CDR3 DNA follows: TGTGCCAGCAGTTACACAGCGAACACTGAAGCTTTCTTT. Protein product: CASSYTANTEAFF. The chain is built from TRBV6-6 and TRBJ1-1; the D is unclear. The CDR3 sequence is 13 residues long. Germline V gene lookup returns CDR1 MNHNY and CDR2 SVGAGI (reference sequence). V was pared by 2 bases and J by 1 base, with 5 bases between.

The table lists this clone with a few counts. The rearrangement uses TRBV18 and TRBJ1-1; 11 bases map to TRBD1. Germline lookup yields CDR1 KGHSH and CDR2 LQKENI. CDR3 length: 16 amino acids. V lost 3 bases and J lost 4; bases outside the gene matches: 7. The CDR3 is CASSPDRGRGGTEAFF. CDR3 coding DNA: TGTGCCAGCTCACCGGACAGGGGGCGCGGGGGCACTGAAGCTTTCTTT.

The genes are TRBV12-5 and TRBJ2-2, with 10 positions matching TRBD1. The ends lost 8 bases at V and 7 bases at J; junction bases unmatched: 7. Germline lookup yields CDR1 LGHNT and CDR2 FRNRAP. The CDR3 is made up of 14 amino acids. This chain's CDR3 is CASRGTGVIGELFF. CDR3 nucleotide sequence: TGTGCTAGTCGGGGGACAGGGGTAATCGGGGAGCTGTTTTTT.

The rearrangement links TRBV7-9 to TRBJ2-5, with 7 bases fitting TRBD1. CDR3 length: 16 residues. Trimming took 5 bases from V and 4 from J; bases not matched to a gene: 13. Per the germline V gene, CDR1 is SEHNR and CDR2 is FQNEAQ (reference sequence). CDR3 bases: TGTGCCAGCAGCCCCCAAACAGGGGCCGAGGGAGAGACCCAGTACTTC. It translates to CASSPQTGAEGETQYF.

The chain has TRBV15 and TRBJ1-4; the D is unclear. Germline-derived CDR1 and CDR2 are LNHNV and YYDKDF (reference sequence). V lost 1 base and J 3 bases, leaving 12 bases between the germline ends. The CDR3 contains 16 residues. Here the CDR3 reads CATSRGWPASNEKLFF. The CDR3 DNA reads as TGTGCCACCAGCAGAGGGTGGCCTGCCTCTAATGAAAAACTGTTTTTT. Supplemented by reference TRBV15 and TRBJ1-4, the full variable domain reads DAMVIQNPRYQVTQFGKPVTLSCSQTLNHNVMYWYQQKSSQAPKLLFHYYDKDFNNEADTPDNFQSRRPNTSFCFLDIRSPGLGDTAMYLCATSRGWPASNEKLFFGSGTQLSVL.

Only one count was recorded for this clone. The chain is built from TRBV5-1 and TRBJ1-6, with TRBD1 matching over 9 bases. This CDR3 region has 19 residues. CDR1 is SGHRS, CDR2 YFSETQ, per germline. Germline trimming cut 0 bases from V and 0 bases from J; bases unmatched to any gene: 7. CDR3 bases: TGCGCCAGCAGCTTGGGGGGGACAGGGCCTAGCTCCTATAATTCACCCCTCCACTTT. Protein sequence: CASSLGGTGPSSYNSPLHF.

This clone was counted a few times. V and J are TRBV29-1 and TRBJ1-3; the D gene is possibly TRBD1 (6 bases). The CDR3 runs to 15 residues. Germline lookup yields CDR1 SQVTM and CDR2 ANQGSEA. Trimming pared 5 bases from V and 4 bases from J, leaving 18 bases between. The CDR3, as DNA: TGCAGCGTTTCAGAGGTACAGGGCTCGGGAAACACCATATATTTT. Its protein product is CSVSEVQGSGNTIYF.

This clone was detected once. The chain combines TRBV5-4 with TRBJ1-2; D perhaps matches TRBD1 (6 bases). Germline V lookup: CDR1 SGHNT, CDR2 YYREEE (reference sequence). With 2 bases removed from V and 2 bases from J, the gap between germline ends came to 10 bases. CDR3 length equals 14 residues. The CDR3 here is CASSFGGGNYGYTF. The CDR3 DNA is TGTGCCAGCAGCTTCGGCGGGGGCAACTATGGCTACACCTTC.

The chain has TRBV18 and TRBJ2-3; D not resolved. There are 13 residues in the CDR3. Trimming cost V 3 bases and J 4 bases, with 8 bases left between them. Germline CDR1 reads KGHSH; CDR2 reads LQKENI. The CDR3 region is CASSPTQSDTQYF. The CDR3 nucleotides read TGTGCCAGCTCACCCACACAGTCAGATACGCAGTATTTT. Filled out from reference TRBV18 and TRBJ2-3, the complete variable domain reads NAGVMQNPRHLVRRRGQEARLRCSPMKGHSHVYWYRQLPEEGLKFMVYLQKENIIDESGMPKERFSAEFPKEGPSILRIQQVVRGDSAAYFCASSPTQSDTQYFGPGTRLTVL.

This clone was found a few times. The chain is built from TRBV5-6 and TRBJ2-3; 9 positions agree with TRBD2. V shed 4 bases and J 0 bases; nucleotides not matched to a gene: 3. The CDR3 length is 15 residues. The germline V gene encodes CDR1 SGHDT and CDR2 YYEEEE. The CDR3 loop reads CASSRLADSTDTQYF. DNA of the CDR3: TGTGCCAGCAGCCGACTAGCGGATAGCACAGATACGCAGTATTTT.

This clone occurred once. The genes are TRBV4-1 and TRBJ1-6; 7 bases are a match to TRBD1. The CDR3 covers 17 residues. Unmatched junction bases numbered 15, after V lost 4 bases and J lost 9 bases. Germline-derived CDR1 and CDR2 are MGHRA and YSYEKL. CDR3 protein: CASSPQGDTRGGSPLHF. The CDR3 DNA reads TGCGCCAGCAGCCCCCAGGGGGACACCCGAGGGGGTTCACCCCTCCACTTT.

The chain joins TRBV14 to TRBJ1-1; D not certain. V was cut by 0 bases and J by 11 bases, with 13 bases left in between. This CDR3 is 13 amino acids long. Germline V gene data show CDR1 as SGHDN and CDR2 as FVKESK. Here the CDR3 DNA reads TGTGCCAGCAGCCAAGATCTAATGGTCCCCGCTTTCTTT. Its protein is CASSQDLMVPAFF.

This chain connects TRBV29-1 to TRBJ2-5, with 12 bases that match TRBD2. V was pared by 7 bases and J by 0 bases, with 18 bases of the junction left unmatched. This CDR3 has 19 amino acids. Germline V gene lookup returns CDR1 SQVTM and CDR2 ANQGSEA. The CDR3 coding sequence is TGCAGCGGAGGCACCCCAAGACTAGCGGGGGTGAACTACCAAGAGACCCAGTACTTC. Its protein product is CSGGTPRLAGVNYQETQYF.